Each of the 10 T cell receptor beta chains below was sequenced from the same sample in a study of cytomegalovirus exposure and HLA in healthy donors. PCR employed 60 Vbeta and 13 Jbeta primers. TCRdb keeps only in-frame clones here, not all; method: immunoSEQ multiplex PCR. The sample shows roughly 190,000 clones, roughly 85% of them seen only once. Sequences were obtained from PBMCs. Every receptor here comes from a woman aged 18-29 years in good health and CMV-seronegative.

CDR3 protein: CASSYAVSTDTQYF. CDR3 sequence (DNA): TGTGCCAGCAGTTACGCGGTCAGCACAGATACGCAGTATTTT. This sequence joins TRBV6-5 and TRBJ2-3; D remains unclear. Trimming took off 2 bases at V and 0 bases at J, with 6 bases between the two ends. The CDR3 is 14 amino acids. Germline loops: CDR1 MNHEY, CDR2 SVGAGI.

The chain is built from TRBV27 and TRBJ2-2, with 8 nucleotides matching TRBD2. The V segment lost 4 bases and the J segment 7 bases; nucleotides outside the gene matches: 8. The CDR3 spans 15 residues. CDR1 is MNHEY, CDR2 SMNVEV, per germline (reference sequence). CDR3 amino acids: CASSSPGLGFGELFF. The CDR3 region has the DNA TGTGCCAGCAGTTCACCGGGACTAGGTTTCGGGGAGCTGTTTTTT.

The CDR3 region is CASSLLSSGKQFF. The CDR3 DNA follows: TGCGCCAGCAGCTTGCTCTCTAGCGGGAAACAGTTCTTC. V gene TRBV5-1 combines with J gene TRBJ2-1; 9 nucleotides line up with TRBD2. V lost 1 base to trimming and J lost 13 bases; unmatched junction nucleotides: 6. Germline CDR1 SGHRS, CDR2 YFSETQ. The CDR3 is 13 residues long. Combining the CDR3 with reference TRBV5-1 and TRBJ2-1 gives the whole variable domain KAGVTQTPRYLIKTRGQQVTLSCSPISGHRSVSWYQQTPGQGLQFLFEYFSETQRNKGNFPGRFSGRQFSNSRSEMNVSTLELGDSALYLCASSLLSSGKQFFGPGTRLTVL.

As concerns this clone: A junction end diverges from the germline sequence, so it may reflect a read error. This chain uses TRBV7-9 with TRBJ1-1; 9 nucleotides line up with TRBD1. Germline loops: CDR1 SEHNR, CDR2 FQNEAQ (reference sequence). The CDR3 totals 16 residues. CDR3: CSSSLGDRELDTEAFF. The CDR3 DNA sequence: TGTTCCAGCAGCTTAGGGGACAGGGAGCTGGACACTGAAGCTTTCTTT. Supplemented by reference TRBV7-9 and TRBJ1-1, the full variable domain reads DTGVSQNPRHKITKRGQNVTFRCDPISEHNRLYWYRQTLGQGPEFLTYFQNEAQLEKSRLLSDRFSAERPKGSFSTLEIQRTEQGDSAMYLCSSSLGDRELDTEAFFGQGTRLTVV.

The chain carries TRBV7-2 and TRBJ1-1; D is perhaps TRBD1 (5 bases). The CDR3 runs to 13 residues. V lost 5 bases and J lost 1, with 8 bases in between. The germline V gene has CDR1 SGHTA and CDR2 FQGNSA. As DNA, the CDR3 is TGTGCCAGCAGCCCACAGGAGAACACTGAAGCTTTCTTT. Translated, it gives CASSPQENTEAFF.

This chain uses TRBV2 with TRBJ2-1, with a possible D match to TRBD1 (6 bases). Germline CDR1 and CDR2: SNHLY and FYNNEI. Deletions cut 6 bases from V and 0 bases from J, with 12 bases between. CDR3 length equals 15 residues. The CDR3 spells CASRGDTYSYNEQFF. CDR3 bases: TGTGCCAGCAGGGGGGACACCTACTCCTACAATGAGCAGTTCTTC.

CDR3 DNA: TGTGCCAGCAGCTTAATGGGCCAGGGAAAACATGGCTACACCTTC. Its translation is CASSLMGQGKHGYTF. This chain uses TRBV11-2 with TRBJ1-2; the D gene is possibly TRBD1 (5 bases). Germline V CDR1 and CDR2: SGHAT, FQNNGV. V was shortened by 2 bases and J by 6 bases, with 16 bases between the two germline ends. CDR3 size: 15 residues.

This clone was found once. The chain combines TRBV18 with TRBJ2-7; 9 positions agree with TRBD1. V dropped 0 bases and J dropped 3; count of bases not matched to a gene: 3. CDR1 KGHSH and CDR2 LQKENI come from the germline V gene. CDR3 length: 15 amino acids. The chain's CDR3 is CASSPPDRGGYEQYF. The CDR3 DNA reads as TGTGCCAGCTCACCACCGGACAGGGGCGGCTACGAGCAGTACTTC. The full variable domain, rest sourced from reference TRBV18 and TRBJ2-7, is NAGVMQNPRHLVRRRGQEARLRCSPMKGHSHVYWYRQLPEEGLKFMVYLQKENIIDESGMPKERFSAEFPKEGPSILRIQQVVRGDSAAYFCASSPPDRGGYEQYFGPGTRLTVT.

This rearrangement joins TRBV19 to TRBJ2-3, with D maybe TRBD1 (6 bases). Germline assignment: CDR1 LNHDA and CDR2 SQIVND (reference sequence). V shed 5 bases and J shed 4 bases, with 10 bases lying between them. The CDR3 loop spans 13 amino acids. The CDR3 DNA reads TGTGCCAGTAGTTTCCAGGGGTCAGATACGCAGTATTTT. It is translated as CASSFQGSDTQYF.

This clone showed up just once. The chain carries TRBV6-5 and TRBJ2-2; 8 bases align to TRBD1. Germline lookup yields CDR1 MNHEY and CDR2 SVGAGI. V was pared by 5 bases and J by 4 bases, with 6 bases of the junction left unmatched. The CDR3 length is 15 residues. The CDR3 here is CASSLRTGPTGELFF. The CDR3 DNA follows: TGTGCCAGCAGTCTAAGGACAGGGCCCACCGGGGAGCTGTTTTTT.